This entry describes one TCR beta chain. The antigen remains unidentified. The entry originates in a study of cytomegalovirus exposure and HLA in healthy donors. Study outcomes and limitations: Earlier analysis looked at TCR beta V segments, and most were productive about 87% or about 30% of the time.

The CDR3 has 16 residues. With V trimmed by 1 base and J by 6 bases, 6 bases remained unmatched. Germline CDR1 reads SGHVS; CDR2 reads FNYEAQ. PCR involved 60 Vbeta and 13 Jbeta primers. Generated by immunoSEQ multiplex PCR, the TCRdb table keeps only in-frame clones and is missing some. This sample has approximately 190,000 clones; about nine tenths occur once, and the top ten carry around 0.99%. The sequenced material came from PBMCs. The chain uses TRBV7-6 and TRBJ2-1; 10 positions match TRBD2. The receptor's source is a boy between 2 and 10 years old in good health and CMV-seronegative. DNA for the CDR3: TGTGCCAGCAGCTTAGAGAGCGGGGGGGCCTCCAATGAGCAGTTCTTC. This sequence encodes CASSLESGGASNEQFF.